This TCR beta chain was sequenced during a study of control samples from healthy donors and cancer patients. In germline, CDR1 is MDHEN, CDR2 SYDVKM. V gave up 2 bases and J gave up 4 bases; unmatched junction bases: 3. This CDR3 is 14 amino acids long. Profiling relied on immunoSEQ multiplex PCR, and the TCRdb table lists in-frame clones only, not all of them. The table has over 100,000 clones, more than 70% seen once; the top ten hold about 3.2%. The gene calls are TRBV28 and TRBJ1-2; the match to TRBD1 covers 8 bases. The clonotype comes from a man between 50 and 59 years old in good health. Sequencing was done on a sample of blood. The CDR3 DNA follows: TGTGCCAGCAGTTTAGTCGGGACAGGCTATGGCTACACCTTC. This gives the protein CASSLVGTGYGYTF.